The clone carrying this T cell receptor (beta chain) was found many times. The source of the sample is a study of control samples from healthy donors and cancer patients. The V gene's germline CDR1 is SGHAT and CDR2 FQNNGV. This CDR3 comprises 15 residues. The V and J ends lost 5 bases and 10 bases, in that order; junction bases with no gene match: 13. The table came from immunoSEQ multiplex PCR; TCRdb's copy has only in-frame clones and leaves some out. The repertoire holds 90,000 to 140,000 clones, with 80% to 90% as singletons. V usage is TRBV11-2 and J usage is TRBJ2-1; 8 nucleotides match TRBD2. The sequence came from a woman aged 50 to 60 in good health. The sequenced material came from blood. CDR3 region: CASSPEGGIAGEQFF. CDR3 sequence (DNA): TGTGCCAGCAGCCCTGAAGGAGGGATAGCGGGAGAGCAGTTCTTC.